A selection of T cell receptor beta chains follows, all from one sample in a study of blood T cell repertoires in COVID-19. The repertoire was sequenced with immunoSEQ multiplex PCR; TCRdb's copy has only in-frame clones and lacks some. The table includes approximately 350,000 clones, 65% to 85% detected once. Material: peripheral blood. All receptors derive from a man aged 25-40 years with active or convalescent COVID-19. Both conserved end residues are part of each CDR3. A D gene is named only where the DNA matches it firmly.

j_call d_call v_call cdr3_aa
TRBJ2-3 NA TRBV7-9 CASRWEPGDTQYF
TRBJ1-6 NA TRBV15 CATSREVKPSSYNSPLHF
TRBJ1-2 TRBD1 TRBV7-3 CASSFSGGVSYGYTF
TRBJ1-4 NA TRBV30 CAWNPAGVRNEKLFF
TRBJ1-1 TRBD1 TRBV6-5 CASSYPTGLNTEAFF
TRBJ2-1 NA TRBV6-2/TRBV6-3 CASSYTGQYNEQFF
TRBJ1-4 NA TRBV7-2 CASSSFDSGPVKLFF
TRBJ2-5 NA TRBV24-1 CATLGQANQETQYF
TRBJ2-1 NA TRBV28 CASSYELENEQFF
TRBJ1-5 TRBD1 TRBV6-2/TRBV6-3 CASSTGTGFYSNQPQHF
TRBJ2-2 NA TRBV5-1 CASSSGNTGELFF
TRBJ1-2 NA TRBV4-3 CASSQGLSSYGYTF
TRBJ2-1 TRBD1 TRBV6-6 CASSHTRDRVSLEQFF
TRBJ1-5 NA TRBV19 CASLQGLGSPQHF
TRBJ1-5 NA TRBV6-5 CASSRSSNQPQHF
TRBJ2-7 TRBD1 TRBV4-1 CASSLGQGGNYEQYF
TRBJ2-1 NA TRBV11-2 CASSLLPFSSYNEQFF
TRBJ2-1 NA TRBV7-9 CASSSALQGQWDNEQFF
TRBJ2-5 TRBD1 TRBV7-3 CASSLSGQGYQETQYF
TRBJ2-1 TRBD2 TRBV4-1 CASSQVVATSNNEQFF
TRBJ2-1 TRBD2 TRBV30 CAWSGRNSGSAGGYNEQFF
TRBJ1-2 TRBD1 TRBV27 CASNTGGVGYGYTF
TRBJ1-5 NA TRBV6-5 CASSTLQGYQPQHF
TRBJ1-5 TRBD1 TRBV18 CASSLDRVGQPQHF
TRBJ2-3 TRBD2 TRBV28 CASAAAGSGTDTQYF
TRBJ1-5 NA TRBV30 CAWTTGLNQPQHF
TRBJ2-1 TRBD2 TRBV29-1 CSVWRTSKNNEQFF
TRBJ2-5 NA TRBV27 CASSLGAAGQETQYF
TRBJ2-5 TRBD2 TRBV7-2 CASSSGLAETQYF
TRBJ2-7 TRBD2 TRBV6-5 CASSLTSGGQGDEQYF
TRBJ1-2 NA TRBV6-5 CASSRDLGQTYGYTF
TRBJ2-4 NA TRBV11-3 CASSPYGENIQYF
TRBJ2-1 TRBD2 TRBV5-1 CASSFGGARDEQFF
TRBJ1-2 NA TRBV27 CASSLSIRYRGYTF
TRBJ1-2 NA TRBV7-2 CASTIGRAEGYGYTF
TRBJ1-4 NA TRBV5-5 CASSQASGTTNEKLFF
TRBJ1-5 NA TRBV27 CASSSGLQGPPQHF
TRBJ2-7 TRBD1 TRBV6-6 CASSSRTGTHEQYF
TRBJ1-1 NA TRBV7-3 CASSLGGVGNTEAFF
TRBJ1-2 NA TRBV19 CASSIDRGSTDGYTF
TRBJ2-1 TRBD2 TRBV9 CASSVTSGRRTYNEQFF
TRBJ1-1 TRBD1 TRBV5-6 CASSVGGGNEAFF
TRBJ1-4 TRBD1 TRBV10-3 CAIGTGLATNEKLFF
TRBJ1-1 TRBD1 TRBV10-1 CASPSLYAQGSTEAFF
TRBJ2-6 NA TRBV28 CASSRQGTGANVLTF
TRBJ1-6 NA TRBV30 CAWASYRDSPLHF
TRBJ2-2 NA TRBV5-4 CASSFDRTLNGELFF
TRBJ2-7 NA TRBV28 CASTIEEGREQYF
TRBJ1-2 NA TRBV12-3/TRBV12-4 CASSLGGSYGYTF
TRBJ2-7 NA TRBV2 CASRGLGGEQYF
TRBJ2-7 NA TRBV6-5 CASSYSWGETYEQYF
TRBJ1-3 TRBD1 TRBV28 CASSPRQGDGGNTIYF
TRBJ1-2 NA TRBV28 CASSVPAGGSDGYTF